Listed below are T cell receptor beta chains from one sample, sequenced in a study of CD8+CD57+ T cells in acquired aplastic anemia. TCRdb re-derived calls from the reads in MiXCR, one entry per CDR3 protein. The sample has approximately 50,000 distinct CDR3 sequences; around 70% are singletons. Sequencing input: sorted CD4+, CD8+, or CD8+CD57+ T cells (not recorded which) from PBMCs. These receptors originate from a human donor in good health, serving as a control. Both conserved end residues are part of each CDR3. The D gene is left open where the match is weak. Only part of the rows carry a size: once, few, many, or a class if the clone is expanded.

clone size: NA
V gene: TRBV19
J gene: TRBJ1-2
D gene: NA
CDR3 protein: CASSIQGSGDGYTF
CDR3 DNA: TGTGCCAGTAGTATACAGGGGTCCGGGGATGGCTACACCTTC

clone size: many
V gene: TRBV30
J gene: TRBJ1-1
D gene: NA
CDR3 protein: CAWDRGLTNTEAFF
CDR3 DNA: TGTGCCTGGGACCGTGGACTGACGAACACTGAAGCTTTCTTT

clone size: few
V gene: TRBV19
J gene: TRBJ2-7
D gene: NA
CDR3 protein: CASSNYYEQYF
CDR3 DNA: TGTGCCAGTAGTAACTACTACGAGCAGTACTTC

clone size: few
V gene: TRBV7-8
J gene: TRBJ2-7
D gene: NA
CDR3 protein: CASSSTYEQYF
CDR3 DNA: TGTGCCAGCAGCTCAACCTACGAGCAGTACTTC

clone size: NA
V gene: TRBV25-1
J gene: TRBJ2-7
D gene: TRBD1
CDR3 protein: CASSGGQGASDEQYF
CDR3 DNA: TGTGCCAGCAGTGGGGGACAGGGGGCTAGCGACGAGCAGTACTTC

clone size: few
V gene: TRBV19
J gene: TRBJ2-4
D gene: NA
CDR3 protein: CAPEDLAKNIQYF
CDR3 DNA: TGTGCCCCAGAGGACCTAGCCAAAAACATTCAGTACTTC

clone size: NA
V gene: TRBV15
J gene: TRBJ2-7
D gene: NA
CDR3 protein: CATSSPSYEQYF
CDR3 DNA: TGTGCCACCAGCAGTCCCTCCTACGAGCAGTACTTC

clone size: NA
V gene: TRBV2
J gene: TRBJ1-2
D gene: NA
CDR3 protein: CASSDRGPHYGYTF
CDR3 DNA: TGTGCCAGCAGTGACAGGGGACCTCACTATGGCTACACCTTC

clone size: NA
V gene: TRBV20-1
J gene: TRBJ1-6
D gene: NA
CDR3 protein: CSATVLGESRSPLHF
CDR3 DNA: TGCAGTGCTACGGTATTAGGGGAATCTCGATCACCCCTCCACTTT

clone size: many
V gene: TRBV20-1
J gene: TRBJ2-1
D gene: NA
CDR3 protein: CSARGERESDEQFF
CDR3 DNA: TGCAGTGCTAGAGGGGAACGGGAGAGCGATGAGCAGTTCTTC

clone size: few
V gene: TRBV19
J gene: TRBJ1-2
D gene: NA
CDR3 protein: CASTYNYGYTF
CDR3 DNA: TGTGCATCAACGTACAACTATGGCTACACCTTC

clone size: few
V gene: TRBV15
J gene: TRBJ2-7
D gene: NA
CDR3 protein: CATSRLPYSYEQYF
CDR3 DNA: TGTGCCACCAGCAGACTGCCGTATTCCTACGAGCAGTACTTC

clone size: NA
V gene: TRBV7-2
J gene: TRBJ2-3
D gene: TRBD2
CDR3 protein: CASSFGLEPQYF
CDR3 DNA: TGCGCCAGCAGCTTTGGACTAGAACCGCAGTATTTT

clone size: NA
V gene: TRBV19
J gene: TRBJ2-1
D gene: NA
CDR3 protein: CASSIGRFEQFF
CDR3 DNA: TGTGCCAGTAGTATCGGCCGTTTTGAGCAGTTCTTC

clone size: once
V gene: TRBV20-1
J gene: TRBJ1-5
D gene: NA
CDR3 protein: CSAREGVRRQPQHF
CDR3 DNA: TGCAGTGCTAGGGAGGGGGTGCGGCGTCAGCCCCAGCATTTT

clone size: NA
V gene: TRBV7-3
J gene: TRBJ1-6
D gene: NA
CDR3 protein: CASSHSRDSPLHF
CDR3 DNA: TGTGCCAGCAGCCACAGCAGGGATTCACCCCTCCACTTT

clone size: NA
V gene: TRBV2
J gene: TRBJ1-1
D gene: NA
CDR3 protein: CASRGGENTEAFF
CDR3 DNA: TGTGCCAGCAGGGGTGGGGAGAACACTGAAGCTTTCTTT

clone size: NA
V gene: TRBV7-9
J gene: TRBJ1-2
D gene: NA
CDR3 protein: CASSLAVGDGYTF
CDR3 DNA: TGTGCCAGCAGCTTAGCGGTGGGGGACGGCTACACCTTC

clone size: NA
V gene: TRBV7-8
J gene: TRBJ1-2
D gene: NA
CDR3 protein: CASSPRQDSTNYGYTF
CDR3 DNA: TGTGCCAGCAGCCCAAGACAGGACTCGACTAACTATGGCTACACCTTC

clone size: NA
V gene: TRBV7-9
J gene: TRBJ2-1
D gene: NA
CDR3 protein: CASSVGGEQFF
CDR3 DNA: TGTGCCAGCAGCGTGGGAGGTGAGCAGTTCTTC

clone size: few
V gene: TRBV15
J gene: TRBJ1-6
D gene: NA
CDR3 protein: CATSGRDIYSPLHF
CDR3 DNA: TGTGCCACCAGTGGAAGGGACATTTATTCACCCCTCCACTTT

clone size: NA
V gene: TRBV12-3/TRBV12-4
J gene: TRBJ1-1
D gene: NA
CDR3 protein: CARSRGTEAFF
CDR3 DNA: TGTGCCAGGTCTAGGGGGACTGAAGCTTTCTTT

clone size: NA
V gene: TRBV4-3
J gene: TRBJ1-3
D gene: NA
CDR3 protein: CASSQDSSGPGNTIYF
CDR3 DNA: TGCGCCAGCAGCCAAGATTCGTCAGGGCCTGGAAACACCATATATTTT

clone size: NA
V gene: TRBV7-2
J gene: TRBJ1-4
D gene: NA
CDR3 protein: CAIRPGINEKLFF
CDR3 DNA: TGTGCCATCAGACCGGGGATTAATGAAAAACTGTTTTTT

clone size: NA
V gene: TRBV25-1
J gene: TRBJ2-7
D gene: NA
CDR3 protein: CASSESRSSYEQYF
CDR3 DNA: TGTGCCAGCAGTGAGTCCAGAAGCTCCTACGAGCAGTACTTC

clone size: once
V gene: TRBV7-9
J gene: TRBJ1-6
D gene: TRBD1
CDR3 protein: CASGDRVGSPLHF
CDR3 DNA: TGTGCCAGCGGAGACAGGGTCGGTTCACCCCTCCACTTT

clone size: NA
V gene: TRBV5-5
J gene: TRBJ2-3
D gene: NA
CDR3 protein: CASSLGLGTNTQYF
CDR3 DNA: TGTGCCAGCAGCTTGGGGCTAGGGACGAATACGCAGTATTTT

clone size: many
V gene: TRBV28
J gene: TRBJ2-3
D gene: TRBD2
CDR3 protein: CANSLGGGDTDTQYF
CDR3 DNA: TGTGCCAACAGTTTGGGGGGAGGGGACACAGATACGCAGTATTTT

clone size: many
V gene: TRBV7-1
J gene: TRBJ2-3
D gene: NA
CDR3 protein: CASSSAGGFGNTDTQYF
CDR3 DNA: TGTGCCAGCAGCTCAGCGGGAGGTTTTGGAAACACAGATACGCAGTATTTT

clone size: NA
V gene: TRBV7-2
J gene: TRBJ2-3
D gene: NA
CDR3 protein: CASSSSPDTQYF
CDR3 DNA: TGTGCCAGCAGCTCGTCCCCAGATACGCAGTATTTT

clone size: NA
V gene: TRBV10-2
J gene: TRBJ2-7
D gene: NA
CDR3 protein: CASSEWKGRQPYEQYF
CDR3 DNA: TGCGCCAGCAGTGAGTGGAAGGGGCGCCAACCCTACGAGCAGTACTTC

clone size: many
V gene: TRBV20-1
J gene: TRBJ2-2
D gene: TRBD2
CDR3 protein: CSAQKRIAGRNTGELFF
CDR3 DNA: TGCAGTGCTCAGAAGAGGATAGCGGGACGCAACACCGGGGAGCTGTTTTTT

clone size: NA
V gene: TRBV29-1
J gene: TRBJ2-1
D gene: TRBD1
CDR3 protein: CSVVRTWDRGSYNEQFF
CDR3 DNA: TGCAGCGTTGTCCGAACCTGGGACAGGGGATCCTACAATGAGCAGTTCTTC

clone size: many
V gene: TRBV5-1
J gene: TRBJ1-4
D gene: NA
CDR3 protein: CASSFQMASATNEKLFF
CDR3 DNA: TGCGCCAGCAGCTTTCAGATGGCGAGTGCAACTAATGAAAAACTGTTTTTT

clone size: NA
V gene: TRBV10-3
J gene: TRBJ2-1
D gene: TRBD2
CDR3 protein: CAISGAGGSEQLF
CDR3 DNA: TGTGCCATCAGCGGAGCGGGAGGTAGTGAGCAGCTCTTC

clone size: NA
V gene: TRBV7-3
J gene: TRBJ1-6
D gene: NA
CDR3 protein: CASSLHVTSPLHF
CDR3 DNA: TGTGCCAGCAGCTTACACGTTACTTCACCCCTCCACTTT

clone size: NA
V gene: TRBV2
J gene: TRBJ1-4
D gene: TRBD1
CDR3 protein: CASSEANRGRLFF
CDR3 DNA: TGTGCCAGCAGTGAAGCCAACAGGGGGAGACTGTTTTTT

clone size: NA
V gene: TRBV10-3
J gene: TRBJ1-3
D gene: TRBD1
CDR3 protein: CAIKGTGGTGNTIYF
CDR3 DNA: TGTGCCATCAAAGGGACAGGGGGCACTGGAAACACCATATATTTT

clone size: medium-sized
V gene: TRBV20-1
J gene: TRBJ2-7
D gene: NA
CDR3 protein: CSARDEGFYEQYF
CDR3 DNA: TGCAGTGCTAGAGATGAGGGGTTCTACGAGCAGTACTTC

clone size: NA
V gene: TRBV7-9
J gene: TRBJ1-6
D gene: TRBD1
CDR3 protein: CASSSDRAPSPLHF
CDR3 DNA: TGTGCCAGCAGCTCCGACAGGGCCCCTTCACCCCTCCACTTT

clone size: once
V gene: TRBV11-2
J gene: TRBJ2-3
D gene: NA
CDR3 protein: CASSSTSDRTDTQYF
CDR3 DNA: TGTGCCAGCAGCTCTACGTCTGATCGCACAGATACGCAGTATTTT